This record looks at one T cell receptor (beta chain) sequence and its context. This receptor's antigen is unknown. Base qualities are not at hand, and no much larger clone is one base apart. The library was built by means of the immunoSEQ multiplex PCR assay. For most patients, high-throughput TCR-beta CDR3 sequencing of genomic DNA was performed by Adaptive Biotechnologies. Regarding the original processing steps: TCR sequencing data for over 15 patients were retrieved from Adaptive's ImmunoSEQ software; three other patients were processed with MiXCR and VDJtools. CDR3 nucleotide sequences shared between donor and recipient were removed because their origin could not be assigned. At least 2-fold expansion over unstimulated cells and a minimum CFSE-low frequency of 0.002% (template counts) or 0.001% (read counts) were required for clones to be classified as alloreactive. Clones detected in sequenced pre-transplant spleen, lymph node, or MLR CFSE-low populations of the donor or recipient were defined as mappable. The cumulative frequency of alloreactive clones was calculated as a percentage of all sequences, weighted by copy number. In TCRdb, the immuneACCESS table is reduced to in-frame sequences with V and J assigned. These tables do not hold every clone; where another copy was compared, an unresolved V gene accounts for under half, and the others remain unexplained. For V, J and clone size, that table is used; D and trimming come from the DNA. The sample table lists about 19,000 clones, 86% of them with a count of one. The top ten clones comprise 9.4% of the sample.

Blood samples were collected up to 4 times in the first month after transplant and then at least monthly when available. This sample was included in a study of graft-versus-host responses after intestinal transplantation (dated by TCRdb to the early 2020s). At the level of the whole study: Recipients received multivisceral, liver-intestinal, or isolated intestinal transplants. Graft-versus-host and host-versus-graft alloreactive T cell clones were tracked in the graft, circulation and bone marrow after intestinal transplantation using bulk TCR-beta CDR3 sequencing. Every recipient was given anti-thymocyte globulin induction, followed by about 3 years of maintenance tacrolimus and steroids. Alloreactive clones were identified by sequencing pre-transplant mixed lymphocyte reaction products and comparing these products with unstimulated pre-transplant donor and recipient T cells. Samples from a few later patients were sequenced in-house on an Illumina MiSeq with MiXCR processing rather than by the commercial service. The cohort enrolled under 25 intestinal transplant recipients including one retransplant, and a few patients lacking pretransplant specimens were excluded. A peak of at least 4% donor T cells among recipient peripheral blood mononuclear cells was the definition used for donor T cell macrochimerism. General conclusions and limits of the study: High GvH to HvG T cell clonal ratios were observed in the allografts of patients with donor T cell macrochimerism. Peak levels of circulating GvH clones were associated with declines in HvG clones early after transplant. GvH clones were detected in recipient bone marrow, and some of these GvH clones were observed earlier in ileal mucosa or blood, consistent with an intestinal mucosal origin. Conclusions were limited by the relatively low number and heterogeneity of intestinal transplant patients.

The clonotype was recovered from a human patient who received an intestinal transplant, so some T cells may come from the graft donor. The source material was PBMCs, sampled 220 to 240 days after intestinal transplant.

The nucleotides read TGTGCCAGCGGACCCCGGGAGCTGTTTTTT. It translates to CASGPRELFF. The V and J genes are TRBV21-1 and TRBJ2-2. TRBV21-1 is deemed a pseudogene. Including cysteine and phenylalanine, the CDR3 has 10 amino acids. Only the CDR3 region is kept as DNA, spanning 30 bases read in frame from base 1.